This T cell receptor (beta chain) was sequenced during a study of early T cells in non-severe SARS-CoV-2 infection. Points from the study as a whole: Matches to VDJdb favored anti-spike CD8 responses and missed private and CD4 specificities.

The length of the CDR3 is 13 residues. The V gene's germline CDR1 is DFQATT and CDR2 SNEGSKA (reference sequence). The V segment lost 4 bases and the J segment 8 bases; nucleotides outside the gene matches: 5. With respect to this clonotype: Its antigen is unknown.

Researchers tagged individual cDNA molecules with unique molecular identifiers. TCRdb reprocessed the 5' RACE reads with MiXCR, giving one entry per CDR3 protein. The table records under 40,000 distinct CDR3 sequences, 5.9% of them present only once. The chain is built from TRBV20-1 and TRBJ2-1; 10 bases map to TRBD2. The material sequenced was whole blood. The clonotype originates from an adult who was a healthcare worker with PCR-confirmed SARS-CoV-2 infection or an uninfected control (not recorded which). The CDR3 spells CSATSGSTYEQFF. The CDR3 coding sequence is TGCAGTGCTACTAGCGGGAGTACCTATGAGCAGTTCTTC.